The 15 T cell receptor beta chains reported below all come from one sample, sequenced in a study of technical replicates of blood from a handful of donors. TCRdb's copy holds only in-frame clones and misses some; the assay was immunoSEQ multiplex PCR. The table includes 68,000 or so clones, under 98% detected once. The sample comprised T cells isolated from PBMCs. The receptor set was obtained from a human donor in good health.

This rearrangement joins TRBV7-2 to TRBJ2-2; TRBD1 is a possible D gene (5 bases). The CDR3 length is 18 residues. V lost 4 bases, J lost 0 bases, and 18 bases lay in between. Germline CDR1 is SGHTA and CDR2 is FQGNSA. The CDR3 sequence is CASSSRSVGHTNTGELFF. CDR3 DNA sequence: TGTGCCAGCAGCTCCCGAAGCGTTGGACATACGAACACCGGGGAGCTGTTTTTT.

V and J are TRBV14 and TRBJ1-4, with D uncertain. CDR3 length: 13 residues. Germline V lookup: CDR1 SGHDN, CDR2 FVKESK. Trimming stripped 2 bases from V and 5 bases from J, with 6 bases between. For the CDR3, the DNA is TGTGCCAGCAGCCAACTCCTAAATGAAAAACTGTTTTTT. This gives the protein CASSQLLNEKLFF.

The CDR3 is CASSYSESGMPQHF. In DNA form, the CDR3 reads TGTGCCAGCAGTTACTCGGAATCGGGGATGCCCCAGCATTTT. The chain couples TRBV6-5 to TRBJ1-5; D gene unclear. Per germline, CDR1 MNHEY and CDR2 SVGAGI. The CDR3 contains 14 residues. With 0 bases removed from V and 9 bases from J, the gap between germline ends came to 12 bases.

The DNA of the CDR3 is TGTGCCAGCAGTTGGACTACTCTCACAGATACGCAGTATTTT. This encodes CASSWTTLTDTQYF. This chain connects TRBV27 to TRBJ2-3; a weak D match, TRBD2 (6 bases). Trimming took 4 bases from V and 2 from J, leaving 10 bases between them. There are 14 residues in the CDR3. CDR1 is MNHEY, CDR2 SMNVEV, per germline (reference sequence).

The V call is TRBV5-4, the J call TRBJ1-3; unclear D gene. Trimming removed 4 bases at V and 0 bases at J, with 11 bases between. CDR1 SGHNT and CDR2 YYREEE come from the germline V gene (reference sequence). The CDR3 has 15 residues. The CDR3: CASSPGRNSGNTIYF. CDR3 DNA sequence: TGTGCCAGCAGCCCCGGTCGTAACTCTGGAAACACCATATATTTT.

This chain uses TRBV6-5 with TRBJ2-1, with 8 bases aligning to TRBD2. The CDR3 contains 15 residues. CDR1 and CDR2 from the germline V gene are MNHEY and SVGAGI. The V gene end was trimmed by 5 bases and the J gene end by 9 bases; junction bases not matched to a gene: 12. The CDR3: CASSPVGREVGEQFF. The CDR3 DNA sequence: TGTGCCAGCAGTCCCGTGGGGCGGGAGGTAGGTGAGCAGTTCTTC.

This clone is a singleton in its sample. The chain is built from TRBV29-1 and TRBJ2-1; D not certain. The CDR3 has 15 residues. V was clipped by 0 bases and J by 0 bases, with 9 bases between them. The germline gives CDR1 SQVTM, CDR2 ANQGSEA. Here the CDR3 DNA reads TGCAGCGTTGAAGATCGTCGGAGCTCCTACAATGAGCAGTTCTTC. It yields the protein CSVEDRRSSYNEQFF.

This sequence joins TRBV27 and TRBJ2-1; 7 bases line up with TRBD1. With 1 base clipped from V and 7 bases from J, the junction kept 7 bases outside the gene matches. In germline, CDR1 is MNHEY, CDR2 SMNVEV (reference sequence). The CDR3 extends over 15 amino acids. CDR3 region: CASSLLGGFDNEQFF. CDR3 nucleotide sequence: TGTGCCAGCAGTTTATTAGGGGGCTTCGATAATGAGCAGTTCTTC.

This clone was seen a single time. The chain is built from TRBV11-3 and TRBJ1-4, with D perhaps TRBD1 (6 bases). Trimming left V 4 bases short and J 5 bases short, with 14 bases between. Germline V gene sequence: CDR1 SGHNT, CDR2 YENEEA. This CDR3 contains 15 residues. CDR3 sequence: CASSSRWTANEKLFF. In DNA, the CDR3 is TGTGCCAGCAGCTCCCGATGGACAGCGAATGAAAAACTGTTTTTT. The full variable domain, its missing parts supplied by reference TRBV11-3 and TRBJ1-4, is EAGVVQSPRYKIIEKKQPVAFWCNPISGHNTLYWYLQNLGQGPELLIRYENEEAVDDSQLPKDRFSAERLKGVDSTLKIQPAELGDSAVYLCASSSRWTANEKLFFGSGTQLSVL.

V usage is TRBV29-1 and J usage is TRBJ2-1; maybe TRBD2 (7 bases). Germline values: CDR1 SQVTM, CDR2 ANQGSEA. The CDR3 is 11 residues long. CDR3 coding DNA: TGCAGTCTTGAACAGGGAGGGGAGCAGTTCTTC. This encodes CSLEQGGEQFF.

The rearrangement uses TRBV5-4 and TRBJ1-2; possibly TRBD1 for D (5 bases). The CDR3 length is 13 residues. From germline, CDR1 is SGHNT and CDR2 YYREEE (reference sequence). V lost 2 bases to trimming and J lost 5 bases, with 10 bases between them. In DNA form, the CDR3 reads TGTGCCAGCAGCTTAGGCAGGGATTATGGCTACACCTTC. It codes for CASSLGRDYGYTF.

The chain carries TRBV6-5 and TRBJ1-2, with TRBD1 matching over 8 bases. Unmatched junction bases numbered 3, after V lost 0 bases and J lost 0 bases. CDR1 is MNHEY, CDR2 SVGAGI, per germline. This CDR3 region has 16 residues. The CDR3 DNA sequence: TGTGCCAGCAGTTACTCTCAGGGGGCAACTAACTATGGCTACACCTTC. This gives the protein CASSYSQGATNYGYTF.

The V and J genes are TRBV15 and TRBJ1-4, with TRBD1 identical over 7 bases. CDR3 length equals 15 residues. Trimming took 6 bases from V and 7 from J; bases not matched to a gene: 11. Germline V gene data show CDR1 as LNHNV and CDR2 as YYDKDF (reference sequence). CDR3 protein: CATRLQGKGSEKLFF. The CDR3 DNA is TGTGCCACCAGGTTACAGGGGAAAGGGAGTGAAAAACTGTTTTTT.

The rearrangement joins TRBV7-9 to TRBJ2-7, with D perhaps matching TRBD2 (6 bases). V lost 5 bases, J lost 3 bases, and 11 bases lay in between. Germline V gives CDR1 SEHNR, CDR2 FQNEAQ (reference sequence). The CDR3 runs to 13 residues. The CDR3 bases are TGTGCCAGCAGCCGGGACTTCCACTACGAGCAGTACTTC. Translation: CASSRDFHYEQYF.

This chain connects TRBV5-4 to TRBJ1-4; TRBD1 is a possible D gene (5 bases). The CDR3 is 14 amino acids. Germline loops: CDR1 SGHNT, CDR2 YYREEE (reference sequence). V was clipped by 5 bases and J by 4 bases, with 12 bases between them. The CDR3 loop reads CASSRQTHNEKLFF. CDR3 coding DNA: TGTGCCAGCAGTCGACAGACTCATAATGAAAAACTGTTTTTT.